This is a list of T cell receptor beta chains from one sample in a study of Ad26.COV2.S vaccination and SARS-CoV-2 variants. Clones were sequenced by immunoSEQ multiplex PCR, and TCRdb holds only the in-frame ones, with some missing. The sample gives some 240,000 clones, around 90% of which show up once; roughly 3% is in the top ten. Specimen: peripheral blood, collected in a trial of Ad26.COV2.S vaccine versus placebo. These receptors all stem from a person between 18 and 65 years old who received the Ad26.COV2.S COVID-19 vaccine or a placebo. Both conserved end residues are part of each CDR3. The D gene is left open where the match is weak. A clone size is listed for some rows: how often the clone was seen (once, few, many), or a class if it is expanded.

v_call: TRBV30
j_call: TRBJ1-2
clone_size: few
cdr3_length: 15
d_call: NA
cdr3_aa: CAWSPGGSGAPGYTF
cdr3_nt: TGTGCCTGGAGCCCCGGGGGATCCGGGGCCCCGGGCTACACCTTC

v_call: TRBV6-5
j_call: TRBJ2-2
clone_size: NA
cdr3_length: 11
d_call: NA
cdr3_aa: CASGYSRELFF
cdr3_nt: TGTGCCAGCGGCTATTCAAGGGAGCTGTTTTTT

v_call: TRBV7-9
j_call: TRBJ2-3
clone_size: NA
cdr3_length: 16
d_call: TRBD1
cdr3_aa: CASRPWTGDSTDTQYF
cdr3_nt: TGTGCCAGCAGACCTTGGACAGGGGATTCGACAGATACGCAGTATTTT

v_call: TRBV9
j_call: TRBJ1-2
clone_size: NA
cdr3_length: 14
d_call: TRBD1
cdr3_aa: CASSVGTGIYGYTF
cdr3_nt: TGTGCCAGCAGCGTAGGGACAGGGATTTATGGCTACACCTTC

v_call: TRBV19
j_call: TRBJ1-2
clone_size: NA
cdr3_length: 13
d_call: NA
cdr3_aa: CASSMATLYGYTF
cdr3_nt: TGTGCCAGTAGTATGGCTACCCTCTACGGCTACACCTTC

v_call: TRBV5-1
j_call: TRBJ1-1
clone_size: NA
cdr3_length: 14
d_call: NA
cdr3_aa: CASSTGQPSTEAFF
cdr3_nt: TGCGCCAGCAGCACCGGACAGCCTTCCACTGAAGCTTTCTTT

v_call: TRBV30
j_call: TRBJ2-1
clone_size: NA
cdr3_length: 15
d_call: NA
cdr3_aa: CAWRTVYSSYNEQFF
cdr3_nt: TGTGCCTGGAGGACCGTATATAGCTCCTACAATGAGCAGTTCTTC

v_call: TRBV6-2/TRBV6-3
j_call: TRBJ2-5
clone_size: NA
cdr3_length: 16
d_call: NA
cdr3_aa: CASSYSDLRDRETQYF
cdr3_nt: TGTGCCAGCAGTTACTCGGACTTACGGGACCGGGAGACCCAGTACTTC

v_call: TRBV18
j_call: TRBJ2-5
clone_size: once
cdr3_length: 17
d_call: NA
cdr3_aa: CASSPPRGSGVTETQYF
cdr3_nt: TGTGCCAGCTCACCCCCCAGGGGGAGCGGGGTAACGGAGACCCAGTACTTC

v_call: TRBV14
j_call: TRBJ1-1
clone_size: NA
cdr3_length: 12
d_call: NA
cdr3_aa: CASSQEPKAAFF
cdr3_nt: TGTGCCAGCAGCCAAGAACCGAAGGCAGCTTTCTTT

v_call: TRBV5-1
j_call: TRBJ1-2
clone_size: NA
cdr3_length: 14
d_call: TRBD1
cdr3_aa: CASSTGQPQAGYTF
cdr3_nt: TGCGCCAGCAGCACGGGACAGCCGCAGGCTGGCTACACCTTC

v_call: TRBV6-5
j_call: TRBJ2-5
clone_size: NA
cdr3_length: 15
d_call: NA
cdr3_aa: CASSSSGEVTETQYF
cdr3_nt: TGTGCCAGCAGTAGTTCAGGGGAGGTCACAGAGACCCAGTACTTC

v_call: TRBV7-3
j_call: TRBJ2-3
clone_size: NA
cdr3_length: 16
d_call: NA
cdr3_aa: CASSFSPFQSIDTQYF
cdr3_nt: TGTGCCAGCAGCTTCTCCCCGTTCCAGTCTATAGATACGCAGTATTTT

v_call: TRBV7-9
j_call: TRBJ2-1
clone_size: NA
cdr3_length: 18
d_call: NA
cdr3_aa: CASSLAFGTTTYYNEQFF
cdr3_nt: TGTGCCAGCAGCTTAGCCTTCGGCACAACTACCTACTACAATGAGCAGTTCTTC

v_call: TRBV18
j_call: TRBJ2-3
clone_size: NA
cdr3_length: 15
d_call: TRBD1
cdr3_aa: CASSLRQGDTDTQYF
cdr3_nt: TGTGCCAGCTCACTGCGACAGGGGGACACAGATACGCAGTATTTT

v_call: TRBV19
j_call: TRBJ2-3
clone_size: NA
cdr3_length: 12
d_call: NA
cdr3_aa: CASSIDTDTQYF
cdr3_nt: TGTGCCAGTAGTATCGACACAGATACGCAGTATTTT

v_call: TRBV3-1/TRBV3-2
j_call: TRBJ2-7
clone_size: NA
cdr3_length: 13
d_call: NA
cdr3_aa: CASSRQTGYEQYF
cdr3_nt: TGTGCCAGCAGCCGCCAGACTGGTTACGAGCAGTACTTC

v_call: TRBV5-1
j_call: TRBJ1-2
clone_size: NA
cdr3_length: 15
d_call: NA
cdr3_aa: CASSLDQQSYFGYTF
cdr3_nt: TGCGCCAGCAGCTTGGACCAACAGAGCTATTTTGGCTACACCTTC

v_call: TRBV27
j_call: TRBJ2-3
clone_size: NA
cdr3_length: 13
d_call: NA
cdr3_aa: CASSSRGTDTQYF
cdr3_nt: TGTGCCAGCAGTTCCCGGGGGACGGATACGCAGTATTTT

v_call: TRBV24-1
j_call: TRBJ2-1
clone_size: NA
cdr3_length: 18
d_call: TRBD2
cdr3_aa: CATSARTSGGTLGNEQFF
cdr3_nt: TGTGCCACCAGTGCCCGGACTAGCGGGGGGACTCTAGGGAATGAGCAGTTCTTC

v_call: TRBV24-1
j_call: TRBJ1-5
clone_size: NA
cdr3_length: 13
d_call: TRBD1
cdr3_aa: CATAGGPDQPQHF
cdr3_nt: TGTGCCACCGCAGGGGGCCCGGATCAGCCCCAGCATTTT

v_call: TRBV7-6
j_call: TRBJ1-1
clone_size: NA
cdr3_length: 18
d_call: TRBD1
cdr3_aa: CASSFAVDRAGMNTEAFF
cdr3_nt: TGTGCCAGCAGCTTCGCAGTGGACAGGGCAGGGATGAACACTGAAGCTTTCTTT

v_call: TRBV6-5
j_call: TRBJ2-3
clone_size: NA
cdr3_length: 15
d_call: TRBD1
cdr3_aa: CASSYSTGGRDTQYF
cdr3_nt: TGTGCCAGCAGTTACTCCACAGGGGGCAGGGATACGCAGTATTTT

v_call: TRBV18
j_call: TRBJ2-5
clone_size: once
cdr3_length: 16
d_call: TRBD2
cdr3_aa: CASSQASGNIKETQYF
cdr3_nt: TGTGCCAGCTCACAGGCTAGCGGGAACATAAAAGAGACCCAGTACTTC

v_call: TRBV5-4
j_call: TRBJ2-1
clone_size: NA
cdr3_length: 14
d_call: NA
cdr3_aa: CASSLGLLGDEQFF
cdr3_nt: TGTGCCAGCAGCTTGGGCCTTTTGGGGGATGAGCAGTTCTTC

v_call: TRBV23-1
j_call: TRBJ2-2
clone_size: once
cdr3_length: 16
d_call: TRBD1
cdr3_aa: CASPPPGQGRSGELFF
cdr3_nt: TGCGCCAGCCCCCCCCCGGGACAGGGTCGTTCCGGGGAGCTGTTTTTT

v_call: TRBV12-3/TRBV12-4
j_call: TRBJ2-1
clone_size: NA
cdr3_length: 11
d_call: TRBD2
cdr3_aa: CASSPGLAQFF
cdr3_nt: TGTGCCAGCAGTCCAGGACTAGCTCAGTTCTTC

v_call: TRBV3-1/TRBV3-2
j_call: TRBJ2-5
clone_size: NA
cdr3_length: 14
d_call: NA
cdr3_aa: CASSQAQGQETQYF
cdr3_nt: TGTGCCAGCAGCCAAGCGCAGGGCCAAGAGACCCAGTACTTC

v_call: TRBV7-9
j_call: TRBJ2-6
clone_size: NA
cdr3_length: 19
d_call: NA
cdr3_aa: CASSLRRGGNNSGANVLTF
cdr3_nt: TGTGCCAGCAGCTTGCGGAGAGGGGGGAATAACTCTGGGGCCAACGTCCTGACTTTC

v_call: TRBV6-6
j_call: TRBJ2-7
clone_size: NA
cdr3_length: 15
d_call: NA
cdr3_aa: CASSYSITSSYEQYF
cdr3_nt: TGTGCCAGCAGTTACTCGATTACCAGCTCCTACGAGCAGTACTTC

v_call: TRBV24-1
j_call: TRBJ2-6
clone_size: NA
cdr3_length: 15
d_call: NA
cdr3_aa: CATSAGSSGANVLTF
cdr3_nt: TGTGCCACCAGTGCAGGGAGCTCTGGGGCCAACGTCCTGACTTTC

v_call: TRBV6-2/TRBV6-3
j_call: TRBJ2-5
clone_size: NA
cdr3_length: 17
d_call: NA
cdr3_aa: CASSYYMGGASPETQYF
cdr3_nt: TGTGCCAGCAGTTACTACATGGGGGGCGCGAGTCCAGAGACCCAGTACTTC

v_call: TRBV10-2
j_call: TRBJ2-2
clone_size: NA
cdr3_length: 15
d_call: NA
cdr3_aa: CASSPGLPTPGELFF
cdr3_nt: TGCGCCAGCAGTCCCGGGCTTCCGACACCCGGGGAGCTGTTTTTT

v_call: TRBV7-3
j_call: TRBJ2-3
clone_size: NA
cdr3_length: 14
d_call: NA
cdr3_aa: CASSWDPGVDTQYF
cdr3_nt: TGTGCCAGCAGCTGGGACCCAGGCGTGGATACGCAGTATTTT

v_call: TRBV6-5
j_call: TRBJ1-4
clone_size: NA
cdr3_length: 14
d_call: TRBD1
cdr3_aa: CASNNRGLLEKLFF
cdr3_nt: TGTGCCAGCAACAACAGGGGGCTGTTAGAAAAACTGTTTTTT

v_call: TRBV7-8
j_call: TRBJ2-1
clone_size: NA
cdr3_length: 19
d_call: NA
cdr3_aa: CASSPYLVRREDPYNEQFF
cdr3_nt: TGTGCCAGCAGCCCATATCTCGTCCGGCGAGAGGATCCCTACAATGAGCAGTTCTTC

v_call: TRBV18
j_call: TRBJ2-5
clone_size: NA
cdr3_length: 14
d_call: NA
cdr3_aa: CASSPLQSRETQYF
cdr3_nt: TGTGCCAGCTCACCACTACAGTCTCGGGAGACCCAGTACTTC

v_call: TRBV6-4
j_call: TRBJ2-2
clone_size: NA
cdr3_length: 14
d_call: NA
cdr3_aa: CASSERESSGELFF
cdr3_nt: TGTGCCAGCAGTGAACGGGAATCCTCCGGGGAGCTGTTTTTT

v_call: TRBV9
j_call: TRBJ1-6
clone_size: once
cdr3_length: 14
d_call: NA
cdr3_aa: CASSPRDSNSPLHF
cdr3_nt: TGTGCCAGCAGCCCTCGGGACTCTAATTCACCCCTCCACTTT

v_call: TRBV7-2
j_call: TRBJ1-2
clone_size: NA
cdr3_length: 14
d_call: TRBD1
cdr3_aa: CASSAAGTVYGYTF
cdr3_nt: TGTGCCAGCAGCGCGGCCGGGACAGTCTATGGCTACACCTTC

v_call: TRBV7-2
j_call: TRBJ1-3
clone_size: NA
cdr3_length: 15
d_call: NA
cdr3_aa: CASSPTSGIGNTIYF
cdr3_nt: TGTGCCAGCAGCCCTACGTCAGGGATTGGAAACACCATATATTTT